This TCR beta chain derives from a study of regulatory T cells in long-lasting Graves disease. The time point was: newly diagnosed GD, antithyroid drugs for less than 3 months. The TCR library used RNA extracted from PBMCs. Blood from the periphery, nine milliliters in all, was drawn into EDTA tubes. TCR beta libraries were built with iRepertoire HTBI primers and Arm-PCR of CDR3 regions. Using its own MiXCR run on the multiplex PCR reads, TCRdb lists one record per CDR3 protein. The table includes 300,000 to 400,000 distinct CDR3 sequences, 15% to 20% detected once. This clonotype was recorded many times. Its matching antigen is unknown. Study-wide findings and caveats: Because few samples were included, accuracy may have been lower.

The sample was also reused in another study, on T cells in Graves' hyperthyroidism and ophthalmopathy. As that report states: Exclusion criteria comprised uncontrolled infection, other autoimmune disease, pregnancy or lactation.

This receptor was obtained from a man aged 35 to 55 with Graves disease. The sample in question was peripheral blood mononuclear cells (PBMCs), obtained at new diagnosis, from a patient treated with antithyroid drugs.

Here the CDR3 DNA reads TGTGCCACAAATAGCGGGGTTAGGTACAATGAGCAGTTCTTC. Protein product: CATNSGVRYNEQFF. This chain joins TRBV2 and TRBJ2-1; 8 positions agree with TRBD2. Losses at the gene ends were 10 bases for V and 4 bases for J; bases not matched to a gene: 9. The CDR3 totals 14 residues. Germline V CDR1 and CDR2: SNHLY, FYNNEI.